This TCR beta chain was captured by sequencing in a study of blood T cell repertoires in COVID-19. At the level of the study: Whether acute or convalescent, the COVID-19 samples came from the United States, Italy and Spain. PBMCs, B-cell-depleted T cells, or T cells were the source of the cDNA or gDNA that made up the material.

Authors' methods: Reference gene primers were amplified, and this amplification served to estimate nucleated cell counts. Clones were read by immunoSEQ multiplex PCR, and TCRdb kept only the in-frame ones, dropping some. V and J calls and clone size are as listed in that table; D and trimming were resolved from the DNA. The sample shows 400,000 to 550,000 clones, around nine tenths of them seen only once. This CDR3 has 17 residues. J lost 0 bases, V lost 1 base, and 4 bases had no gene match. Germline CDR1 and CDR2: SGHDT and YYEEEE. This sequence originates from a woman under 40 with acute or convalescent COVID-19. The rearrangement joins TRBV5-6 to TRBJ2-3; 11 bases are a match to TRBD2. Sequencing was performed on peripheral blood. CDR3: CASSLRLAGGSTDTQYF. The CDR3 DNA follows: TGTGCCAGCAGCTTGAGGCTAGCGGGGGGAAGCACAGATACGCAGTATTTT.